This record looks at one T cell receptor beta chain sequence and its context. Its specificity is unknown. This specimen comes from a study of cytomegalovirus exposure and HLA in healthy donors. Study at large: The 120 validation repertoires were reported in a later analysis to have been generated on the same platform as the approximately 700 first-cohort repertoires. Study-level points and caveats: Investigators reported around 150 TCR beta chains as tied to cytomegalovirus. First-cohort TCR clusters were later found to tend to co-occur in the roughly 130 validation repertoires.

The germline V gene has CDR1 SGHVS and CDR2 FNYEAQ. This CDR3 contains 14 residues. Trimming took 3 bases from V and 1 from J, leaving 10 bases between them. Clones were read by immunoSEQ multiplex PCR, and TCRdb kept only the in-frame ones, dropping some. The data contain roughly 70,000 clones, 94% of them singletons. The receptor was isolated from a man between 18 and 35 years old in good health and CMV-seropositive. The chain has TRBV7-6 and TRBJ2-7; no reliable D call. Sequences were obtained from PBMCs. The CDR3 DNA follows: TGTGCCAGCAGCTTGGCGCCACAGTCCTACGAGCAGTACTTC. Protein: CASSLAPQSYEQYF.